This T cell receptor (beta chain) derives from a study of blood T cell repertoires in COVID-19. Here immunoSEQ multiplex PCR was the method, and the copy in TCRdb shows in-frame clones only, minus some. The table has roughly 340,000 clones, roughly 89% seen once. Material: peripheral blood. This TCR derives from a woman in her late teens or twenties who had recovered from COVID-19.

The CDR3: CASSLNPGQGNTGELFF. In DNA, the CDR3 is TGTGCCAGCAGCCTCAATCCGGGACAGGGGAACACCGGGGAGCTGTTTTTT. The chain recombines TRBV7-9 with TRBJ2-2, with 9 bases lining up with TRBD1. V lost 5 bases and J lost 1; bases outside the gene matches: 8. The length of the CDR3 is 17 residues. Germline CDR1 SEHNR, CDR2 FQNEAQ (reference sequence).